The rows below give T cell receptor beta chains drawn from one sample of a study of blood T cells in healthy people across ages. TCRdb re-analysed the 5' RACE reads in MiXCR, keeping a single row per CDR3 protein. Among roughly 700,000 distinct CDR3 sequences listed, over 45% were seen once. Sequencing used blood. The receptors shown here come from a woman aged 55-69 years in good health. Both conserved end residues are part of each CDR3. The D gene is left open where the match is weak. Rows may omit the clone size; those that give it use once, few, many or a size class.

clone size	J gene	D gene	V gene	CDR3 DNA	CDR3 protein
-	TRBJ1-2	TRBD1	TRBV6-4	TGTGCCAGCAGTTCGGGACAGGGGTATGGCTCCACCTTC	CASSSGQGYGSTF
-	TRBJ2-5	TRBD2	TRBV7-9	TGTGCCAGTAGCTTAGTGGGTCAGCGGGGGGATGAGCAGTACTTC	CASSLVGQRGDEQYF
-	TRBJ2-7	-	TRBV7-9	TGTGCCAGCAGCTCGACTGATAGCTCCTACAATGAGCAGTACTTC	CASSSTDSSYNEQYF
-	TRBJ2-3	TRBD2	TRBV6-1	TGTGCCAGTATACGCCGGACTAGCGGGAGGGGCACAGATACGCAGTATTTT	CASIRRTSGRGTDTQYF
once	TRBJ2-1	TRBD2	TRBV24-1	TGTGCCACCAGTGACTCCAGGACTAGCCACAATGAGCAGTTCTTC	CATSDSRTSHNEQFF
-	TRBJ2-1	-	TRBV20-1	TGCAGTGCTAGAAAGGCGGTTGTCCAAGAGACCCAGTTCTTC	CSARKAVVQETQFF
-	TRBJ2-5	-	TRBV5-1	TGCGCCAGCAGCCCCTTAGTTGGAAGCTCCTACAATGAGCAGTACTTC	CASSPLVGSSYNEQYF
-	TRBJ2-5	TRBD2	TRBV15	TGTGCCACCAGCAGTGGGAGGACTAGCGGGAGGTCGGAGACCCAGTACTTC	CATSSGRTSGRSETQYF
-	TRBJ2-1	-	TRBV6-6	TGTGCCAGCAGCGCGGACCGGTACAATGAGCAGTTCTTC	CASSADRYNEQFF
-	TRBJ2-3	-	TRBV20-1	TGCAGTGCCAAGGACAGGCGGGGTACAGATACGCAGTATTTT	CSAKDRRGTDTQYF
few	TRBJ2-7	TRBD2	TRBV29-1	TGCAGCGTCGATAGCGGGAGGGTCTGCGAGCAGTACTTC	CSVDSGRVCEQYF
many	TRBJ2-5	-	TRBV4-3	TGCGCCAGCAGCCTACGAACGGGGCTTGGGGAGACCCAGTACTTC	CASSLRTGLGETQYF
few	TRBJ2-7	TRBD1	TRBV7-9	TGTGCCAGCAGCTACGGGACAGTGGACGAGCAGTACTTC	CASSYGTVDEQYF
-	TRBJ2-1	TRBD1	TRBV6-2/TRBV6-3	TGTGCCAGCAGTTACCGCGGACAGGGAGCTTACAATGAGCAGTTCTTC	CASSYRGQGAYNEQFF
-	TRBJ2-7	-	TRBV11-1	TGTGCCAGCAGCTTAAGGGCAAGAGCGGACCTCTCCTACGAGCAGTACTTC	CASSLRARADLSYEQYF
-	TRBJ1-5	-	TRBV4-3	TGCGCCAGCAGCCAAGATAGGGCCTATAGGGATCAGCCCCAGCATTTT	CASSQDRAYRDQPQHF
-	TRBJ2-1	TRBD2	TRBV10-3	TGTGCCATCAGTGAGTCGAGTAGCGGGCGATCCTACAATGAGCAGTTCTTC	CAISESSSGRSYNEQFF
few	TRBJ2-1	TRBD2	TRBV20-1	TGCAGTGCTTCCGGCGACGGGACTAGCGGTAGTAATGAGCAGTTCTTC	CSASGDGTSGSNEQFF
-	TRBJ2-3	TRBD1	TRBV5-1	TGCGCCAGCAGCTGGGACAGGGGAACAAATACGCGGTATTTT	CASSWDRGTNTRYF
-	TRBJ1-1	-	TRBV20-1	TGCAGTGCTAGAGATCCGCGGCACGGAAAGAACACTGAAGCTTTCTTT	CSARDPRHGKNTEAFF
-	TRBJ1-1	TRBD1	TRBV5-5	TGTGCCAGCAGCCCGACGACAGGGCTCCCCGAAGCTTTCTTT	CASSPTTGLPEAFF
-	TRBJ2-5	-	TRBV12-3/TRBV12-4	TGTGCCAGCAGAAGTGGCTTCGGGAAAGAGACCCAGTACTTC	CASRSGFGKETQYF
-	TRBJ2-3	TRBD2	TRBV20-1	TGCAGTGCTAGATCCGGCCTTAGGAGCGGGGGACTAGATACGCAGTATTTT	CSARSGLRSGGLDTQYF
many	TRBJ1-2	-	TRBV2	TGTGCCAGCAGCGAAGGAGCAGGGTGGGATGGCTACACCTTC	CASSEGAGWDGYTF
-	TRBJ1-4	-	TRBV6-5	TGTGCCATAAGGGACCCGACTAATGAAAAACTGTTTTTT	CAIRDPTNEKLFF
few	TRBJ1-2	TRBD1	TRBV12-3/TRBV12-4	TGTGCCAGCAGCATACAGGGGGGTAACTATGGCTACACCTTC	CASSIQGGNYGYTF
-	TRBJ2-1	TRBD2	TRBV10-3	TGTGCCATCACCGAATCCGGGACTAGCGGGCAACAGTTCTTC	CAITESGTSGQQFF
-	TRBJ2-3	-	TRBV9	TGTGCCAGCAGCGCCCGGGGTAGCACAGATACGCAGTATTTT	CASSARGSTDTQYF
few	TRBJ1-2	-	TRBV20-1	TGCAGTGCTAGAGATGCGGAGGCTGGGGGTAACTATGGCTACACCTTC	CSARDAEAGGNYGYTF
-	TRBJ1-6	TRBD1	TRBV20-1	TGCAGTGCCGATAAAATGGACAGGGACTCACCCCTCCACTTT	CSADKMDRDSPLHF
-	TRBJ2-3	TRBD2	TRBV6-6	TGTGCCAGCAGAACAGATAGGGAGGGCAGAGGCACAGATACGCAGTATTTT	CASRTDREGRGTDTQYF
-	TRBJ2-5	-	TRBV6-5	TGTGCCAGCAGCCCCCGACTAGTAGGAGAGGCCCAGTACTTC	CASSPRLVGEAQYF
few	TRBJ2-3	-	TRBV7-9	TGTGCCAGCAGCTTGGCCAAGCGGTCCACAGATACGCAGTATTTT	CASSLAKRSTDTQYF
-	TRBJ2-7	-	TRBV7-2	TGTGCCAGCAGCTACCGGCGGGGCTCCTACGAGCAGTACTTC	CASSYRRGSYEQYF
-	TRBJ2-1	-	TRBV20-1	TGCAGTGCTAGAGGTCATGTCGCAAGTGAGCAGTTCTTC	CSARGHVASEQFF
few	TRBJ2-7	TRBD2	TRBV28	TGTGCCAGCAGTTTTAGCGGGGGTATGTCGGCCGAGCAGTACTTC	CASSFSGGMSAEQYF
-	TRBJ2-1	TRBD2	TRBV15	TGTGCCACCAGCAGAGATACGGGACTAGCTATGCCGTTCTTC	CATSRDTGLAMPFF
many	TRBJ2-5	-	TRBV10-3	TGTGCCATCAGTGATTCCGGGAACCCTGCAGAGACCCAGTACTTC	CAISDSGNPAETQYF
-	TRBJ2-4	TRBD2	TRBV29-1	TGCAGCGTTGAGGGAGGGTCCCTAGCCAAAAACATTCAGTACTTC	CSVEGGSLAKNIQYF
-	TRBJ2-1	TRBD2	TRBV4-2	TGTGCCAGCAGCCAAGGGCTAGCGGGAGTGGGACGGAATGAGCAGTTCTTC	CASSQGLAGVGRNEQFF
few	TRBJ2-5	TRBD2	TRBV5-1	TGCGCCAGCAGCCCCGAACTAGCGGGATTGGTGGAGACCCAGTACTTC	CASSPELAGLVETQYF
-	TRBJ2-7	TRBD2	TRBV20-1	TGCAGTGCCCAAGGGACTAGCGGGAACACATACGAGCAGTACTTC	CSAQGTSGNTYEQYF
-	TRBJ2-1	TRBD1	TRBV10-3	TGTGCCATCAGTGAAACCCCGGGACAGGATCCCAATGAGCAGTTCTTC	CAISETPGQDPNEQFF
-	TRBJ2-1	-	TRBV9	-	CASSVGGGSSYNEKFF
-	TRBJ2-6	-	TRBV7-8	TGTGCCAGCAGCTTAATCAAGGGATCTGGGGCCAACGTCCTGACTTTC	CASSLIKGSGANVLTF
few	TRBJ2-1	-	TRBV18	TGTGCCAGCTCATGGGGAGGCTCCAATGAGCAGTTCTTC	CASSWGGSNEQFF
-	TRBJ2-1	-	TRBV29-1	TGCAGCGTTGTGGGGACGGACCTTCGCAGTGAGCAGTTCTTC	CSVVGTDLRSEQFF
-	TRBJ1-2	TRBD1	TRBV6-1	TGTGCCAGCAGGGGACAGGGGGCGAATGGCTACACCTTC	CASRGQGANGYTF
-	TRBJ1-1	-	TRBV29-1	TGCAGCGTTGAAGAGTTGACAGGGAACACTGAAGCTTTCTTT	CSVEELTGNTEAFF
-	TRBJ2-7	-	TRBV7-2	TGTGCCAGCAGCTTAGATGTAGAGTTGAACGAGCAGTACTTC	CASSLDVELNEQYF
-	TRBJ2-3	-	TRBV7-2	TGTGCCAGCAGCTTAGAGAGCTCAGATACGCAGTATTTT	CASSLESSDTQYF
-	TRBJ2-7	-	TRBV9	TGTGCCAGCAGCTCCGGACACCTCGGATACGAGCAGTACTTC	CASSSGHLGYEQYF
-	TRBJ1-2	-	TRBV5-1	TGCGCCAGCAGCTCACAGGGAGCATCGGATGGCTACACCTTC	CASSSQGASDGYTF
few	TRBJ1-1	TRBD1	TRBV29-1	TGCAGCGTTGCCCCCGGGACAGGGAGGGAGGCTTTCTTT	CSVAPGTGREAFF
-	TRBJ2-3	TRBD2	TRBV28	TGTGCCAGCGGTTCTCGGACTAGCGGGGATACGCAGTATTTT	CASGSRTSGDTQYF
-	TRBJ2-7	-	TRBV6-5	TGTGCCAGCACGGAAACTAGCAGATACAATGAGCAGTACTTC	CASTETSRYNEQYF
-	TRBJ2-7	TRBD2	TRBV4-2	TGTGCCAGCAGCCAAGACGGGACTAGCGGTCCCTACGAGCAGTACTTC	CASSQDGTSGPYEQYF
-	TRBJ1-5	TRBD1	TRBV30	TGTGCCTGGAGTGTCCGGGGGACAGGGAAACAGCCCCAGCATTTT	CAWSVRGTGKQPQHF
few	TRBJ2-5	-	TRBV20-1	TGCAGTGCTGTCGAAGGAGGCCAAGAGACCCAGTACTTC	CSAVEGGQETQYF